The rows below give T cell receptor beta chains drawn from one sample of a study of blood T cell repertoires in COVID-19. Data came from immunoSEQ multiplex PCR; TCRdb stores just in-frame clones and leaves some out. The table shows hundreds of thousands of clones, with around 86% occurring only once. The specimen was PBMCs or T cells enriched from blood (not recorded which). Receptor source: a woman between 45 and 60 years old who had recovered from COVID-19. CDR3s include the opening cysteine and the closing phenylalanine or tryptophan. D genes are given only for firm matches. Clone size, where shown, is once, few, many, or a class for clones that have expanded.

J gene: TRBJ2-5
clone size: -
V gene: TRBV2
D gene: TRBD2
CDR3 DNA: TGTGCCAGCAGTAGTAGACTAGCGGGGCAAGAGACCCAGTACTTC
CDR3 protein: CASSSRLAGQETQYF

J gene: TRBJ1-4
clone size: -
V gene: TRBV30
D gene: -
CDR3 DNA: TGTGCCTGGAGTCGCCAGGGGCGGGAACTGTTTTTT
CDR3 protein: CAWSRQGRELFF

J gene: TRBJ1-2
clone size: once
V gene: TRBV5-1
D gene: TRBD1
CDR3 DNA: TGCGCCAGCAGCTCTGGACAGGGCAATGGCTACACCTTC
CDR3 protein: CASSSGQGNGYTF

J gene: TRBJ2-5
clone size: once
V gene: TRBV5-1
D gene: -
CDR3 DNA: TGCGCCAGCAGCTTGAGGGGAGGGGGGGGAGAGACCCAGTACTTC
CDR3 protein: CASSLRGGGGETQYF

J gene: TRBJ2-1
clone size: -
V gene: TRBV30
D gene: TRBD2
CDR3 DNA: TGTGCCTGGAGTTCCTCCTCGGGACTAGCGGAGAGTAGCTCCTACAATGAGCAGTTCTTC
CDR3 protein: CAWSSSSGLAESSSYNEQFF

J gene: TRBJ2-5
clone size: once
V gene: TRBV5-1
D gene: TRBD2
CDR3 DNA: TGCGCCAGCGGGACTAGCGGGAGTCAAGAGACCCAGTACTTC
CDR3 protein: CASGTSGSQETQYF

J gene: TRBJ1-5
clone size: -
V gene: TRBV9
D gene: -
CDR3 DNA: TGTGCCAGCAGCGTTGGAGGGAACCCCAATCAGCCCCAGCATTTT
CDR3 protein: CASSVGGNPNQPQHF

J gene: TRBJ2-7
clone size: -
V gene: TRBV25-1
D gene: -
CDR3 DNA: TGTGCCAGCAGTGAGTCCAGGGGAACCTACGAGCAGTACTTC
CDR3 protein: CASSESRGTYEQYF

J gene: TRBJ2-1
clone size: -
V gene: TRBV28
D gene: TRBD2
CDR3 DNA: TGTGCCAGCAGTTCTAGCGGGACATACAATGAGCAGTTCTTC
CDR3 protein: CASSSSGTYNEQFF

J gene: TRBJ1-2
clone size: -
V gene: TRBV10-2
D gene: -
CDR3 DNA: TGCGCCAGCAGGGAAGGCAGGGGCTATGGCTACACCTTC
CDR3 protein: CASREGRGYGYTF

J gene: TRBJ1-5
clone size: -
V gene: TRBV28
D gene: TRBD1
CDR3 DNA: TGTGCCAGCTCGATAGCGAGGGGGCGCGATCAGCCCCAGCATTTT
CDR3 protein: CASSIARGRDQPQHF

J gene: TRBJ2-2
clone size: -
V gene: TRBV7-2
D gene: TRBD2
CDR3 DNA: TGTGCCAGCAGCGCAGGACTAGCGGGAGCCGGGGAGCTGTTTTTT
CDR3 protein: CASSAGLAGAGELFF

J gene: TRBJ1-4
clone size: -
V gene: TRBV7-9
D gene: -
CDR3 DNA: TGTGCCAGCAGCTTAGATCTTCAGGGAGGAAAACTGTTTTTT
CDR3 protein: CASSLDLQGGKLFF

J gene: TRBJ2-3
clone size: -
V gene: TRBV19
D gene: -
CDR3 DNA: TGTGCCAGTAGCGCCCAGAGCACAGATACGCAGTATTTT
CDR3 protein: CASSAQSTDTQYF

J gene: TRBJ2-3
clone size: few
V gene: TRBV2
D gene: TRBD2
CDR3 DNA: TGTGCCACCGCGGGAGGGCCCGTAGATACGCAGTATTTT
CDR3 protein: CATAGGPVDTQYF

J gene: TRBJ1-5
clone size: -
V gene: TRBV10-2
D gene: -
CDR3 DNA: TGCGCCAGCAGTGATTCGGGACACATCAATCAGCCCCAGCATTTT
CDR3 protein: CASSDSGHINQPQHF

J gene: TRBJ1-2
clone size: -
V gene: TRBV6-5
D gene: -
CDR3 DNA: TGTGCCAGCAGTACCGGGAGCAAAAATAACTATGGCTACACCTTC
CDR3 protein: CASSTGSKNNYGYTF

J gene: TRBJ2-3
clone size: -
V gene: TRBV19
D gene: -
CDR3 DNA: TGTGCCAGTAGTCCTAGCGTACCAGATACGCAGTATTTT
CDR3 protein: CASSPSVPDTQYF

J gene: TRBJ1-2
clone size: once
V gene: TRBV28
D gene: -
CDR3 DNA: TGTGCCAGCAGCGCCTCCGGGGTCGGCTACACCTTC
CDR3 protein: CASSASGVGYTF

J gene: TRBJ2-7
clone size: once
V gene: TRBV7-3
D gene: TRBD2
CDR3 DNA: TGTGCCAGCAGCCTTGGGCTAGCGGGAGGGCCGCACGAGCAGTACTTC
CDR3 protein: CASSLGLAGGPHEQYF

J gene: TRBJ2-1
clone size: -
V gene: TRBV5-1
D gene: -
CDR3 DNA: TGCGCCAGCAGCTTTTTACTCCGGGGTCGGGCCAATGAGCAGTTCTTC
CDR3 protein: CASSFLLRGRANEQFF

J gene: TRBJ1-6
clone size: -
V gene: TRBV7-3
D gene: -
CDR3 DNA: TGTGCCAGCAGCTTATATCGGGATTCACCCCTCCACTTT
CDR3 protein: CASSLYRDSPLHF

J gene: TRBJ2-3
clone size: -
V gene: TRBV28
D gene: -
CDR3 DNA: TGTGCCAGCAGTTCGGGACACGCTGGGGGTACAGATACGCAGTATTTT
CDR3 protein: CASSSGHAGGTDTQYF

J gene: TRBJ1-3
clone size: -
V gene: TRBV11-2
D gene: -
CDR3 DNA: TGTGCCAGCAGCTCACTTGGAAACACCATATATTTT
CDR3 protein: CASSSLGNTIYF

J gene: TRBJ2-7
clone size: -
V gene: TRBV29-1
D gene: TRBD1
CDR3 DNA: TGCAGCGCGTCCCCGGGACAGGAAAACGAGCAGTACTTC
CDR3 protein: CSASPGQENEQYF

J gene: TRBJ2-1
clone size: -
V gene: TRBV27
D gene: TRBD2
CDR3 DNA: TGTGCCAGCAGTATGGGGACTAGCGGGCATGAGCAGTTCTTC
CDR3 protein: CASSMGTSGHEQFF

J gene: TRBJ2-1
clone size: -
V gene: TRBV19
D gene: TRBD2
CDR3 DNA: TGTGCCAGTAGTATAGATTACCTCGGCCGGGAGGTCAAAGGCGATGAGCAGTTCTTC
CDR3 protein: CASSIDYLGREVKGDEQFF

J gene: TRBJ2-1
clone size: -
V gene: TRBV6-2/TRBV6-3
D gene: TRBD2
CDR3 DNA: TGTGCCAGCAGTACCATAGCGGGAGGGCCCTACAATGAGCAGTTCTTC
CDR3 protein: CASSTIAGGPYNEQFF

J gene: TRBJ1-5
clone size: -
V gene: TRBV2
D gene: -
CDR3 DNA: TGTGCCAGCAGTGAAGGGCCCCAGCCCCAGCATTTT
CDR3 protein: CASSEGPQPQHF

J gene: TRBJ1-2
clone size: -
V gene: TRBV28
D gene: TRBD1
CDR3 DNA: TGTGCCAGCAGTGGACAGGGAATAAGCTATGGCTACACCTTC
CDR3 protein: CASSGQGISYGYTF

J gene: TRBJ2-5
clone size: once
V gene: TRBV3-1/TRBV3-2
D gene: TRBD2
CDR3 DNA: TGTGCCAGCAGCCAAGATTGGGCGGGGGGGGCAGAGACCCAGTACTTC
CDR3 protein: CASSQDWAGGAETQYF

J gene: TRBJ2-7
clone size: -
V gene: TRBV12-3/TRBV12-4
D gene: -
CDR3 DNA: TGTGCCAGCAGTCCTCTAAGCGACTACGAGCAGTACTTC
CDR3 protein: CASSPLSDYEQYF

J gene: TRBJ2-5
clone size: -
V gene: TRBV11-2
D gene: TRBD2
CDR3 DNA: TGTGCCAGCAGCTCGAGACTAGCGGGTGTGGAGACCCAGTACTTC
CDR3 protein: CASSSRLAGVETQYF

J gene: TRBJ2-5
clone size: -
V gene: TRBV5-4
D gene: TRBD1
CDR3 DNA: TGTGCCAGCAGCTCACCGGGACAGGAAGAGACCCAGTACTTC
CDR3 protein: CASSSPGQEETQYF

J gene: TRBJ2-2
clone size: -
V gene: TRBV7-2
D gene: -
CDR3 DNA: TGTGCCAGCAGCTTCCTAAACACCGGGGAGCTGTTTTTT
CDR3 protein: CASSFLNTGELFF

J gene: TRBJ2-5
clone size: once
V gene: TRBV15
D gene: -
CDR3 DNA: TGTGCCACCAGCAGAGGATCGGCGGTGTGGCAAGAGACCCAGTACTTC
CDR3 protein: CATSRGSAVWQETQYF

J gene: TRBJ1-1
clone size: -
V gene: TRBV5-1
D gene: TRBD1
CDR3 DNA: TGCGCCAGCAAAGAGGGGGCGAACACTGAAGCTTTCTTT
CDR3 protein: CASKEGANTEAFF

J gene: TRBJ1-3
clone size: -
V gene: TRBV6-6
D gene: -
CDR3 DNA: TGTGCCAGCAGTTCCCAGGGTTTTGGAAACACCATATATTTT
CDR3 protein: CASSSQGFGNTIYF

J gene: TRBJ2-3
clone size: -
V gene: TRBV4-1
D gene: -
CDR3 DNA: TGCGCCAGCAGCCAGACGCTACTAAGCACAGATACGCAGTATTTT
CDR3 protein: CASSQTLLSTDTQYF

J gene: TRBJ2-7
clone size: -
V gene: TRBV5-4
D gene: -
CDR3 DNA: TGTGCCAGCAGCTTGGACTTGACCTACGAGCAGTACTTC
CDR3 protein: CASSLDLTYEQYF

J gene: TRBJ1-2
clone size: few
V gene: TRBV12-5
D gene: -
CDR3 DNA: TGTGCTAGTGGTTTGGTATGGGGCCTTGGAGCTAACTATGGCTACACCTTC
CDR3 protein: CASGLVWGLGANYGYTF

J gene: TRBJ1-3
clone size: -
V gene: TRBV6-6
D gene: -
CDR3 DNA: TGTGCCAGCAGTTACATCAGGGGCTCTGGAAACACCATATATTTT
CDR3 protein: CASSYIRGSGNTIYF

J gene: TRBJ2-4
clone size: -
V gene: TRBV4-2
D gene: TRBD1
CDR3 DNA: TGTGCCAGCAGCCAAGATAAGGGGACAGGGGGTCACGAAAACATTCAGTACTTC
CDR3 protein: CASSQDKGTGGHENIQYF

J gene: TRBJ2-5
clone size: -
V gene: TRBV7-2
D gene: -
CDR3 DNA: TGTGCCAGCAGCTTAGGTCCCAACGGGGGCCAAGAGACCCAGTACTTC
CDR3 protein: CASSLGPNGGQETQYF

J gene: TRBJ1-5
clone size: -
V gene: TRBV4-1
D gene: -
CDR3 DNA: TGCGCCAGCAGCCCGTGGAGGGCCAGCAATCAGCCCCAGCATTTT
CDR3 protein: CASSPWRASNQPQHF